This TCR beta chain derives from a study of T cells in Graves' hyperthyroidism and ophthalmopathy. Study conclusions and caveats: Blood shared most expanded thyroid clonotypes above 0.001.

RNA transcripts were the template for amplifying TCR beta CDR3 regions. The HTBI primer set was used in a first-round RT-PCR of the TCR CDR3. TCRdb used MiXCR to reprocess the multiplex PCR reads, holding one entry per CDR3 protein. The sample records hundreds of thousands of distinct CDR3 sequences, over 35% being singletons. This clonotype was recorded at least ten times. What it recognizes is unknown. Trimming removed 4 bases from V and 0 bases from J, with 13 bases in between. The CDR3 is 15 amino acids. The germline CDR1 and CDR2 sequences are ENHRY and SYGVKD. This TCR was sampled from a man aged 18 to 30 with Graves' hyperthyroidism. The sample was blood. The chain is built from TRBV10-3 and TRBJ2-7, with D tentatively TRBD2 (5 bases). The CDR3 sequence is CAISGLDGNSYEQYF. The DNA of the CDR3 is TGTGCCATCAGTGGCTTGGACGGGAACTCCTACGAGCAGTACTTC.